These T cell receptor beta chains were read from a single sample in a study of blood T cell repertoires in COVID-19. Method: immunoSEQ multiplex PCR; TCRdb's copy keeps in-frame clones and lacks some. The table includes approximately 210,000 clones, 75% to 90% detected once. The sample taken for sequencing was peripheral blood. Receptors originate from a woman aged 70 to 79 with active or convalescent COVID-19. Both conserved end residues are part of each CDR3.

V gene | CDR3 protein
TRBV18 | CASSPPGREGRGQFF
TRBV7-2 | CASSFITGTGGVGETQYF
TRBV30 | CAWGTITGGEQYF
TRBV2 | CASSENREGGYTF
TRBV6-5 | CASSYQPGHNTEAFF
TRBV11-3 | CASSPGQVNEQFF
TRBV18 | CASSPQTGNQPQHF
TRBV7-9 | CASRPRLADTQYF
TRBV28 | CASSQMRGNTEAFF
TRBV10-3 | CAISAGDYTYEQYF
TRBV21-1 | CASSKRIFGETQYF
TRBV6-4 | CASSEGASTEAFF
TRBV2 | CASSRQTYNSPLHF
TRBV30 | CAWSLGNTIYF
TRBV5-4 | CASSWRQKNSPLHF
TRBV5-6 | CASQRWTGELFF
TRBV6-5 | CASRTGKKGGYTF
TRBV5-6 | CASSSFRLAVYF
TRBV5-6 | CASSLGQANYGYTF
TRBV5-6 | CASSLGGETEAFF
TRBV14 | CASSHPKEYQETQYF
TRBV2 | CASSPQLASYEQYF
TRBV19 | CASSSQVADEKLFF
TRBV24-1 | CATSERQGSNQPQHF
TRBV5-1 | CASSLASISYNEQFF
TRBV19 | CASSMTGIGAPLHF
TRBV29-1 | CSVALVRNYGYTF
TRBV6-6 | CASMGSGGRLGYEQYF
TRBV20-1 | CSASAGTGIIGQPQHF
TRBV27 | CASSFSPPAQAEKLFF
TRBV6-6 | CASSYSQGRAFF
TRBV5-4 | CASSFKRDSLYNEQFF